The T cell receptor beta chain under discussion was sequenced for a study of CD4 T cells in relation to SARS-CoV-2 and coronaviruses. As for the study in general: Shared crossreactive spike epitopes were mapped to their HLA restriction.

Clones were read by immunoSEQ multiplex PCR, and TCRdb kept only the in-frame ones, dropping some. The sample includes 30,000 to 45,000 clones, roughly 90% of them seen just once. Sequencing was done on a sample of memory CD4+ T cells from PBMCs. This receptor was identified in an adult with COVID-19.

The chain's CDR3 is CASSLSAGSQETQYF. The DNA for the CDR3 is TGTGCCAGCAGCTTATCCGCGGGTAGCCAAGAGACCCAGTACTTC. V usage is TRBV7-2 and J usage is TRBJ2-5, with D possibly matching TRBD2 (5 bases). Germline CDR1 reads SGHTA; CDR2 reads FQGNSA. Trimming removed 2 bases from V and 1 base from J, with 11 bases in between. There are 15 residues in the CDR3.